What follows is one TCR beta chain and its context. No antigen is known for it. The data belong to a study of radiotherapy plus CTLA-4 blockade in lung cancer. The CDR3 is 18 residues long. Trimming shortened V by 0 bases and J by 0 bases, and 15 bases separated the two germline ends. CDR1 is MNHNS, CDR2 SASEGT, per germline. Chemo-refractory metastatic non-small-cell lung cancer patients received focal radiation with ipilimumab CTLA-4 blockade. Study results and caveats: In blood, after radiotherapy plus ipilimumab, tumor-derived TCR clones expanded. The best predictor of response was reported to be early blood T cell clone dynamics, with interferon-beta.

The data were produced by immunoSEQ multiplex PCR, yet TCRdb's version contains in-frame clones alone and is incomplete. The table has some 37,000 clones, around 77% seen once. The rearrangement joins TRBV6-1 to TRBJ1-5; D is perhaps TRBD1 (5 bases). Sequences were derived from peripheral blood, sampled from a patient treated with radiotherapy plus ipilimumab. The receptor comes from a human donor with non-small cell lung cancer who had stable disease on radiotherapy plus ipilimumab. CDR3 in amino acids: CASSEAGLLINSNQPQHF. DNA for the CDR3: TGTGCCAGCAGTGAAGCGGGACTCCTTATTAATAGCAATCAGCCCCAGCATTTT.